One T cell receptor (beta chain) is described in this entry. The antigen it binds to is not known. No per-base quality is available; no much larger clone lies one base away. This record comes from a study of T-cell memory formation after mild COVID-19 (dated by TCRdb to about 2021). Concerning the study at large: TCR sequence clusters from the two donors were found to be largely donor specific. T-cell clones expanding and contracting after mild COVID-19 in two donors were tracked by longitudinal TCRalpha and TCRbeta repertoire sequencing. Two young, previously healthy adult volunteers made up the cohort, one male and one female. On the study overall, not on this receptor specifically: The second-wave clones that peaked on day 37 were not confirmed to be SARS-CoV-2 specific. Clones contracting from day 15 to 85 had balanced CD4/CD8 phenotypes, while a second wave expanding from day 15 to 37 was biased towards CD4+. Only two mild cases were covered by the study, and larger cohorts that include severe cases with pre-infection samples were considered necessary. Some responding clones were found in pre-infection memory, which suggests that pre-existing cross-reactive memory T cells took part in the SARS-CoV-2 response. Contracting CD4+ clones turned up mainly in the CM and EM memory subsets, whereas EMRA was where CD8+ clones were enriched.

Ficoll-Paque density gradient centrifugation was used to isolate PBMCs. TCRdb lists the instrument as Illumina NovaSeq 6000. TCRalpha and TCRbeta cDNA libraries were constructed by 5'RACE with constant-segment primers, with sample barcodes and unique molecular identifiers being introduced. RNA was extracted from every sample with Trizol reagent. Amplification of the libraries took two PCR steps, and the second step added a second sample barcode plus Illumina TruSeq adapters. Sequencing of the libraries was done on an Illumina NovaSeq, producing 2 x 150 bp paired-end reads. Regarding the original processing steps: With migec v1.2.7, reads were demultiplexed and then collapsed into UMI-guided consensus sequences. Using mixcr v2.1.11, UMI consensuses were aligned to TRA and TRB V and J templates and then assembled into clonotypes. A clonotype was counted as expanded or contracted only if both edgeR and NoisET called the change significant, with noise models trained on biological replicates. edgeR calls used a false discovery rate-adjusted p below 0.01 and a log2 fold-change threshold of 1. PCA with hierarchical clustering of max-normalized trajectories of the 1000 most abundant clonotypes was used as exploratory dynamics analysis. Separately sequenced CD4+ and CD8+ repertoires were used to assign a CD4 or CD8 phenotype to each responding clone. Using fastp at Q25 and MiXCR, TCRdb reprocessed the public reads and kept productive beta chains. Every entry covers one CDR3 protein and lists the most common genes and DNA from its rows. TCRdb, not the original authors, processed these V and J calls. The sample data list about 320,000 distinct CDR3 sequences, and approximately 14% of these were observed just once. Of the sample, roughly 23% is held by the ten largest clones.

This TCR was sampled from a man younger than 30 who had mild COVID-19 (a few samples of this study predate the infection). The sample titles of this study are shuffled in the database, so cell type and time point are left out; the donor was told from shared clones. The specimen was PBMCs or a T cell subset sorted from them (not recorded which).

The CDR3 amino acid sequence is: CSARDTRGGPPYEQYF. The bases read TGCAGTGCTAGAGATACGCGCGGGGGGCCCCCCTACGAGCAGTACTTC. Rearrangement joined TRBV20-1 to TRBJ2-7, with TRBD2 identical over 8 junction bases. V has 0 bases trimmed and J has 2 bases trimmed; junction bases matching no gene number 9. The CDR3, cysteine through phenylalanine, is 16 amino acids long. Only the CDR3 part of the read is kept: 48 bases, read in frame from the first base. The germline V gene (reference sequence) gives CDR1 as DFQATT and CDR2 as SNEGSKA.